This TCR beta chain was documented in a study of shared clonotypes between healthy human individuals. This clone appeared a few times. From germline, CDR1 is SGHDN and CDR2 FVKESK. This CDR3 spans 16 amino acids. The V and J ends lost 4 bases and 4 bases, in that order; junction bases with no gene match: 9. The sorted-subset replicate PCRs were given 200 ng DNA, which is tens of thousands of T cell genomes. Assay used: immunoSEQ multiplex PCR; TCRdb lists only in-frame clones, some missing. The sample has 950,000 to 1,100,000 clones; about 74% are singletons. Source material: memory CD4+ T cells sorted from blood. Subset described: CD45RA-negative fraction. The J gene is TRBJ2-1, the V gene TRBV14, with 8 bases lining up with TRBD2. This receptor was identified in a man younger than 35 in good health. The CDR3 loop reads CASSLTAGTRYNEQFF. The CDR3 nucleotides are TGTGCCAGCAGCCTGACGGCAGGGACTAGATACAATGAGCAGTTCTTC.